The 30 T cell receptor beta chains below all came from one sample that was sequenced in a study of blood T cells in healthy people across ages. A second PCR, run for about 7 to 11 cycles, used a sample-barcoded 5' primer plus a J-beta primer mix. TCRdb fed the 5' RACE reads into MiXCR, producing one record per CDR3 protein. This table holds 1.5 million to 2 million distinct CDR3 sequences, 49% found once. The sample comprised blood. These receptors all come from a woman aged 40 to 49 in good health.

The chain joins TRBV5-1 to TRBJ2-1; the match to TRBD2 covers 9 bases. With the DNA end fitting TRBJ2-7 better, the J assignment may be wrong. CDR1 SGHRS and CDR2 YFSETQ come from the germline V gene. The CDR3 spans 15 residues. CDR3 DNA: TGCGCCAGCAGCCATAGCGGGGGAGGGATCTACGAGCAGTACTTC. Translating gives CASSHSGGGIYEQYF.

This clonotype has more than one count but fewer than ten. V gene TRBV27 combines with J gene TRBJ2-4, with D perhaps matching TRBD2 (5 bases). Germline loops: CDR1 MNHEY, CDR2 SMNVEV (reference sequence). V was pared by 4 bases and J by 7 bases, with 17 bases between. CDR3 size: 15 residues. For the CDR3, the DNA is TGTGCCAGCAGTTCAACCCACCGGGGTGTGAACATTCAGTACTTC. Amino acids: CASSSTHRGVNIQYF.

This clonotype was observed at least ten times. The chain has TRBV7-9 and TRBJ2-5; D possibly corresponds to TRBD2 (7 bases). The CDR3 consists of 15 residues. V was pared by 3 bases and J by 2 bases, with 13 bases between. The germline gives CDR1 SEHNR, CDR2 FQNEAQ (reference sequence). The CDR3 sequence: CASSLRGGPQETQYF. CDR3 bases: TGTGCCAGCAGCTTGCGCGGGGGCCCTCAAGAGACCCAGTACTTC.

The CDR3 nucleotides are TGTGCCAGCAGCCAAGTCCCGTGTGAGATACAGTTCTTC. It specifies CASSQVPCEIQFF. The chain couples TRBV14 to TRBJ2-1, with unresolved D. Per germline, CDR1 SGHDN and CDR2 FVKESK. This CDR3 region has 13 residues. V was cut by 1 base and J by 13 bases, with 14 bases left in between. Full variable domain (remainder filled in from reference TRBV14 and TRBJ2-1): EAGVTQFPSHSVIEKGQTVTLRCDPISGHDNLYWYRRVMGKEIKFLLHFVKESKQDESGMPNNRFLAERTGGTYSTLKVQPAELEDSGVYFCASSQVPCEIQFFGPGTRLTVL.

The chain employs TRBV5-1 and TRBJ2-5; TRBD2 matches at 11 bases. Germline lookup yields CDR1 SGHRS and CDR2 YFSETQ. The J segment lost 2 bases and the V segment lost 9 bases, leaving 3 bases of the junction unmatched. This CDR3 is 13 amino acids long. CDR3 in amino acids: CATRLAGQETQYF. CDR3 nucleotide sequence: TGCGCCACCCGACTAGCGGGGCAAGAGACCCAGTACTTC.

This clonotype was seen a handful of times. A read error may account for a junction end that differs from germline. The chain combines TRBV6-5 with TRBJ2-7; 7 positions match TRBD1. The germline V gene has CDR1 MNHEY and CDR2 SVGAGI. The CDR3 is 15 residues long. The CDR3 DNA follows: TGTGCCAGCAGCCGCACAACAGGGGCACACTACGAGCGGTACTTC. Its translation: CASSRTTGAHYERYF.

J is TRBJ2-7 and V is TRBV20-1; 9 bases line up with TRBD2. The CDR3 loop spans 15 amino acids. Looked up from germline, CDR1 is DFQATT and CDR2 is SNEGSKA (reference sequence). Trimming removed 6 bases from V and 7 bases from J; junction bases left unmatched: 16. CDR3 sequence: CSANPAGGSYNEQYF. The CDR3 bases are TGCAGTGCCAACCCCGCGGGGGGGTCCTACAATGAGCAGTACTTC.

The CDR3 bases are TGTGCCAGCAGTCCCCCACAGGGATGGGCTGAAGCTTTCTTT. This sequence encodes CASSPPQGWAEAFF. The chain joins TRBV28 to TRBJ1-1; possibly TRBD1 for D (6 bases). Germline assignment: CDR1 MDHEN and CDR2 SYDVKM. The V and J ends lost 5 bases and 6 bases respectively, with 16 bases between them. The CDR3 covers 14 residues.

This chain links TRBV2 with TRBJ1-5; the match to TRBD1 covers 7 bases. Germline V CDR1 and CDR2: SNHLY, FYNNEI. CDR3 size: 16 residues. The V gene end was trimmed by 3 bases and the J gene end by 4 bases; junction bases not matched to a gene: 9. CDR3 in amino acids: CASSDTWTGENQPQHF. CDR3 DNA sequence: TGTGCCAGCAGTGACACCTGGACAGGCGAGAATCAGCCCCAGCATTTT.

A note on this clonotype: A read error may produce the germline difference seen at one junction end. The chain has TRBV20-1 and TRBJ1-3, with a tentative D call TRBD1 (6 bases). The CDR3 is 15 amino acids. Germline V gene data show CDR1 as DFQATT and CDR2 as SNEGSKA (reference sequence). CDR3 sequence: CSAAPFGGAGDTIYF. CDR3 DNA sequence: TGCAGTGCTGCCCCATTCGGGGGCGCTGGAGACACCATATATTTT.

This clonotype was found a few times. CDR3 protein: CSGVPGLAGVTDTQYF. The CDR3 DNA follows: TGCAGTGGTGTCCCAGGACTAGCGGGGGTTACAGATACGCAGTATTTT. The genes are TRBV20-1 and TRBJ2-3; 13 bases line up with TRBD2. The CDR3 sequence is 16 residues long. Germline lookup yields CDR1 DFQATT and CDR2 SNEGSKA (reference sequence). Trimming cost V 7 bases and J 3 bases; bases outside gene matches: 10.

This chain joins TRBV7-9 and TRBJ1-2, with D tentatively TRBD1 (6 bases). The germline V gene encodes CDR1 SEHNR and CDR2 FQNEAQ (reference sequence). Trimming removed 4 bases from V and 0 bases from J, with 15 bases in between. The CDR3 covers 16 residues. DNA of the CDR3: TGTGCCAGCAGCTCCCCTACAGGGCACACTAACTATGGCTACACCTTC. The encoded protein is CASSSPTGHTNYGYTF.

The genes are TRBV10-3 and TRBJ1-6; 8 positions agree with TRBD1. CDR1 is ENHRY and CDR2 is SYGVKD in the germline V gene. Trimming cost V 5 bases and J 7 bases; bases outside gene matches: 4. This CDR3 region has 14 residues. CDR3 sequence: CAISWTGPNSPLHF. In DNA form, the CDR3 reads TGTGCCATCAGTTGGACAGGGCCGAATTCACCCCTCCACTTT.

This clonotype was seen a few times. J is TRBJ2-1 and V is TRBV6-2 or TRBV6-3; the D is unclear. CDR3 length: 13 residues. V lost 2 bases and J lost 7, with 9 bases in between. Germline lookup yields CDR1 MNHEY and CDR2 SVGEGT. DNA for the CDR3: TGTGCCAGCAGTTACCCGGTCGGGAATGAGCAGTTCTTC. Protein: CASSYPVGNEQFF.

The genes are TRBV29-1 and TRBJ2-6; D gene uncertain. This CDR3 comprises 13 residues. Trimming took 0 bases from V and 1 from J, leaving 1 base between them. Per the germline V gene, CDR1 is SQVTM and CDR2 is ANQGSEA. For the CDR3, the DNA is TGCAGCGTTGAAGAGTCTGGGGCCAACGTCCTGACTTTC. It yields the protein CSVEESGANVLTF. The whole variable domain, filled in from reference TRBV29-1 and TRBJ2-6, reads SAVISQKPSRDICQRGTSLTIQCQVDSQVTMMFWYRQQPGQSLTLIATANQGSEATYESGFVIDKFPISRPNLTFSTLTVSNMSPEDSSIYLCSVEESGANVLTFGAGSRLTVL.

This clonotype was detected only a few times. The chain is built from TRBV7-2 and TRBJ2-6; D remains ambiguous. The CDR3 totals 15 residues. Trimming cost V 7 bases and J 1 base, with 11 bases left between them. Germline assignment: CDR1 SGHTA and CDR2 FQGNSA. The CDR3 is CASTLLGSGANVLTF. The CDR3 coding sequence is TGTGCCAGCACCCTACTCGGGTCTGGGGCCAACGTCCTGACTTTC. Full variable domain (outside the CDR3, taken from reference TRBV7-2 and TRBJ2-6): GAGVSQSPSNKVTEKGKDVELRCDPISGHTALYWYRQSLGQGLEFLIYFQGNSAPDKSGLPSDRFSAERTGGSVSTLTIQRTQQEDSAVYLCASTLLGSGANVLTFGAGSRLTVL.

As for this clonotype: A single base separates this from a much larger clone, so it may be a read error. The V call is TRBV28, the J call TRBJ1-2; unclear D gene. Per germline, CDR1 MDHEN and CDR2 SYDVKM. The V end was cut by 5 bases, the J end by 7 bases, with 17 bases between. CDR3 length: 14 amino acids. CDR3 region: CASSVRDLWGGYTF. CDR3 nucleotides: TGTGCCAGCAGTGTGAGAGATTTGTGGGGTGGCTACACCTTC.

The chain joins TRBV27 to TRBJ2-7; 10 bases are shared with TRBD1. This CDR3 has 15 amino acids. Unmatched junction bases numbered 9, after V lost 10 bases and J lost 0 bases. Germline V gives CDR1 MNHEY, CDR2 SMNVEV (reference sequence). CDR3 residues: CATSTGGLASYEQYF. The CDR3 DNA sequence: TGTGCCACTTCGACAGGGGGCTTAGCCTCCTACGAGCAGTACTTC.

The V call is TRBV28, the J call TRBJ2-3, with 8 bases fitting TRBD2. Germline assignment: CDR1 MDHEN and CDR2 SYDVKM. The V segment lost 8 bases and the J segment 7 bases; nucleotides outside the gene matches: 8. The CDR3 sequence is 13 residues long. The CDR3: CASSAGGRHTQYF. The CDR3 nucleotides are TGTGCCAGCTCGGCGGGGGGCCGGCATACGCAGTATTTT.

The CDR3 loop is CSANKGGETQYF. The DNA for the CDR3 is TGCAGTGCTAATAAGGGAGGTGAGACCCAGTACTTC. The V call is TRBV20-1, the J call TRBJ2-5; tentative D call: TRBD2 (6 bases). Trimming shortened V by 4 bases and J by 5 bases, and 11 bases separated the two germline ends. CDR1 is DFQATT, CDR2 SNEGSKA, per germline (reference sequence). The CDR3 contains 12 residues.

This clonotype was counted a few times. The rearrangement links TRBV7-2 to TRBJ1-1, with D perhaps TRBD1 (5 bases). The germline V gene has CDR1 SGHTA and CDR2 FQGNSA. The V and J ends lost 5 bases and 1 base respectively, with 8 bases between them. The CDR3 spans 13 residues. The CDR3 nucleotides are TGTGCCAGCAGCCGGGGGAGGAACACTGAAGCTTTCTTT. It translates to CASSRGRNTEAFF.

The gene calls are TRBV12-3 or TRBV12-4 and TRBJ1-2, with 10 bases fitting TRBD1. J was trimmed by 8 bases and V by 5 bases; bases with no gene match: 11. This CDR3 spans 15 amino acids. The CDR3 nucleotides read TGTGCCAGCAGTCTCCGGGACAGGGGCTCCAGGGGCTACACCTTC. Protein sequence: CASSLRDRGSRGYTF.

The rearrangement links TRBV29-1 to TRBJ2-5; D gene ambiguous. Germline V lookup: CDR1 SQVTM, CDR2 ANQGSEA. V gave up 8 bases and J gave up 2 bases, with 21 bases separating them. The CDR3 spans 15 residues. The CDR3 DNA reads as TGCAGCCTCCTTGGGGTCCGTGGAACTCAAGAGACCCAGTACTTC. This sequence encodes CSLLGVRGTQETQYF.

This clonotype was recorded once. The rearrangement uses TRBV6-5 and TRBJ2-7; 9 bases line up with TRBD2. Germline CDR1 and CDR2: MNHEY and SVGAGI. V was pared by 0 bases and J by 7 bases, with 1 base of the junction left unmatched. The CDR3 is 13 amino acids. The CDR3: CASSYSTSGEQYF. In DNA, the CDR3 is TGTGCCAGCAGTTACTCAACTAGCGGGGAGCAGTACTTC.

The V gene is TRBV2, the J gene TRBJ2-5; TRBD2 matches 9 bases. The J call may not be correct, given that the DNA end is closer to TRBJ2-1. Germline CDR1 SNHLY, CDR2 FYNNEI. CDR3 length: 15 residues. The CDR3 DNA follows: TGTGCCAGCAGTGACAGCGGGGGGCGGCAAGAGACCCAGTTCTTC. This codes for CASSDSGGRQETQFF.

This clonotype has only a few counts. The CDR3 reads CASSGGPNIQYF. The CDR3 DNA reads as TGTGCCAGTTCGGGGGGGCCGAACATTCAGTACTTC. The chain has TRBV19 and TRBJ2-4, with 8 bases aligning to TRBD2. CDR3 length: 12 residues. Germline CDR1 is LNHDA and CDR2 is SQIVND (reference sequence). The trim removed 8 bases at V and 7 bases at J, leaving 4 bases unmatched.

Only a few counts were recorded for this clonotype. The chain uses TRBV27 and TRBJ1-4, with unresolved D. There are 14 residues in the CDR3. The V and J ends lost 4 bases and 7 bases respectively, with 13 bases between them. The V gene's germline CDR1 is MNHEY and CDR2 SMNVEV (reference sequence). The CDR3 region has the DNA TGTGCCAGCAGTTCCCACAGTAACGGTGAAAAACTGTTTTTT. This codes for CASSSHSNGEKLFF.

Note on this clonotype: The junction and the germline gene differ at one end; a read error may be behind it. The chain couples TRBV29-1 to TRBJ1-5; 9 bases line up with TRBD1. Germline values: CDR1 SQVTM, CDR2 ANQGSEA. CDR3 size: 14 residues. The CDR3 protein is CSVEDRGTGQPQHF. CDR3 DNA sequence: TGCAGCGTAGAAGACAGGGGGACGGGTCAGCCCCAGCATTTT.

The CDR3 sequence is CASSDQLAGRYNEQFF. DNA for the CDR3: TGTGCCAGCAGTGACCAACTAGCGGGGAGATACAATGAGCAGTTCTTC. This rearrangement joins TRBV25-1 to TRBJ2-1; 10 nucleotides agree with TRBD2. V dropped 3 bases and J dropped 4; count of bases not matched to a gene: 6. Germline V gene sequence: CDR1 MGHDK, CDR2 SYGVNS. This CDR3 contains 16 residues.

This clonotype has more than one count but fewer than ten. The V call is TRBV6-2 or TRBV6-3, the J call TRBJ2-5, with a possible D match to TRBD1 (6 bases). Trimming cost V 8 bases and J 0 bases, with 19 bases left between them. The CDR3 runs to 16 residues. Per germline, CDR1 MNHEY and CDR2 SVGEGT. CDR3: CASRPRQVLYQETQYF. DNA of the CDR3: TGTGCCAGCCGACCGCGACAGGTCCTGTACCAAGAGACCCAGTACTTC.